These T cell receptor beta chains were read from a single sample in a study of blood T cell repertoires in COVID-19. TCRdb keeps only in-frame clones here, not all; method: immunoSEQ multiplex PCR. Of about 110,000 clones in the sample, around nine tenths are singletons; the top ten hold around 4.5%. Sequencing was performed on peripheral blood. These receptors came from a man aged 35 to 55 with acute or convalescent COVID-19. Both conserved end residues are part of each CDR3. A D gene is named only where the DNA matches it firmly. Rows may omit the clone size; those that give it use once, few, many or a size class.

J gene: TRBJ1-1
clone size: .
V gene: TRBV6-5
D gene: .
CDR3 DNA: TGTGCCAGCAGTCCATACAGGAGTCTGAACACTGAAGCTTTCTTT
CDR3 protein: CASSPYRSLNTEAFF

J gene: TRBJ1-2
clone size: .
V gene: TRBV24-1
D gene: .
CDR3 DNA: TGTGCCACCAGTGATTGGGGCCTCGTGTTCACCTTC
CDR3 protein: CATSDWGLVFTF

J gene: TRBJ1-1
clone size: once
V gene: TRBV9
D gene: .
CDR3 DNA: TGTGCCAGCAGCGTGGTGGACAGCGAAGCTTTCTTT
CDR3 protein: CASSVVDSEAFF

J gene: TRBJ2-7
clone size: .
V gene: TRBV6-5
D gene: TRBD2
CDR3 DNA: TGTGCCAGCAGGGAGGGACTAGGTAACTACGAGCAGTACTTC
CDR3 protein: CASREGLGNYEQYF

J gene: TRBJ1-1
clone size: .
V gene: TRBV27
D gene: TRBD1
CDR3 DNA: TGTGCCAGCAGGCCAGGGGGCGGTCTTACTGAAGCTTTCTTT
CDR3 protein: CASRPGGGLTEAFF

J gene: TRBJ1-1
clone size: many
V gene: TRBV15
D gene: TRBD1
CDR3 DNA: TGTGCCACCAGCAGAGACAGGGGGTGGAACACTGAAGCTTTCTTT
CDR3 protein: CATSRDRGWNTEAFF

J gene: TRBJ1-2
clone size: .
V gene: TRBV11-2
D gene: .
CDR3 DNA: TGTGCCAGCAGCTTAGCTAGTGGGTATGGGGGCTACACCTTC
CDR3 protein: CASSLASGYGGYTF

J gene: TRBJ2-3
clone size: .
V gene: TRBV10-1
D gene: .
CDR3 DNA: TGCGCCAGCAGTGAGGTCAGCGTTAGGAGAAAAGATACGCAGTATTTT
CDR3 protein: CASSEVSVRRKDTQYF

J gene: TRBJ2-2
clone size: .
V gene: TRBV25-1
D gene: .
CDR3 DNA: TGTGCCAGCAGTGAATCAGACAGGTTCAACACCGGGGAGCTGTTTTTT
CDR3 protein: CASSESDRFNTGELFF

J gene: TRBJ2-7
clone size: .
V gene: TRBV15
D gene: TRBD2
CDR3 DNA: TGTGCCACCAGCATTGGACTAGCGGGAACCTACGAGCAGTACTTC
CDR3 protein: CATSIGLAGTYEQYF

J gene: TRBJ2-2
clone size: .
V gene: TRBV9
D gene: TRBD1
CDR3 DNA: TGTGCCAGCAGCGACCGGGACAGAGTGAGCGGGGAGCTGTTTTTT
CDR3 protein: CASSDRDRVSGELFF

J gene: TRBJ2-1
clone size: .
V gene: TRBV7-3
D gene: TRBD1
CDR3 DNA: TGTGCCAGCAGCACGAACCAAGACAGGGGTAATGAGCAGTTCTTC
CDR3 protein: CASSTNQDRGNEQFF

J gene: TRBJ1-2
clone size: .
V gene: TRBV29-1
D gene: TRBD1
CDR3 DNA: TGCAGCGCCTTTCAGGGGGCTGGTGGGGAATACGGCTACACCTTC
CDR3 protein: CSAFQGAGGEYGYTF

J gene: TRBJ1-2
clone size: few
V gene: TRBV27
D gene: TRBD1
CDR3 DNA: TGTGCCAGCAGCACACATCCCGGGACAGGGGTTGGCTACACCTTC
CDR3 protein: CASSTHPGTGVGYTF

J gene: TRBJ1-4
clone size: .
V gene: TRBV7-2
D gene: .
CDR3 DNA: TGTGCCAGCAGCTTAGATGTGGGCCCTAACGAAAAACTGTTTTTT
CDR3 protein: CASSLDVGPNEKLFF

J gene: TRBJ1-6
clone size: few
V gene: TRBV5-4
D gene: TRBD1
CDR3 DNA: TGTGCCAGCAGCTTTCCGGGACAGGGTGGTTCACCCCTCCACTTT
CDR3 protein: CASSFPGQGGSPLHF

J gene: TRBJ2-5
clone size: .
V gene: TRBV18
D gene: .
CDR3 DNA: TGTGCCAGCTCACCATTAACAACATATCAAGAGACCCAGTACTTC
CDR3 protein: CASSPLTTYQETQYF

J gene: TRBJ1-1
clone size: few
V gene: TRBV6-1
D gene: .
CDR3 DNA: TGTGCCAGCAGTGAGTCTGGGAGGAACACTGAAGCTTTCTTT
CDR3 protein: CASSESGRNTEAFF

J gene: TRBJ2-7
clone size: once
V gene: TRBV2
D gene: .
CDR3 DNA: TGTGCCAGCAGTCTACGCGGCTACGAGCAGTACTTC
CDR3 protein: CASSLRGYEQYF

J gene: TRBJ1-3
clone size: .
V gene: TRBV5-8
D gene: .
CDR3 DNA: TGTGCCAGCAGCTTTACAGGGACCTTCTCTGGAAACACCATATATTTT
CDR3 protein: CASSFTGTFSGNTIYF

J gene: TRBJ2-1
clone size: .
V gene: TRBV5-4
D gene: TRBD2
CDR3 DNA: TGTGCCAGCTCCGGGCAGCGGGGAAGTGGCAATGAGCAGTTCTTC
CDR3 protein: CASSGQRGSGNEQFF

J gene: TRBJ1-1
clone size: .
V gene: TRBV5-1
D gene: TRBD1
CDR3 DNA: TGCGCCAGCAGCCTCGGACAGGGGTACACTGAAGCTTTCTTT
CDR3 protein: CASSLGQGYTEAFF